The TCR beta chain under discussion was sequenced for a study of blood T cells in healthy people across ages. A second PCR of roughly 6 to 12 cycles used a sample-barcoded 5' primer and a J-beta primer mix. A template-switch adaptor that had 12 random nucleotides put a tag on each cDNA molecule. TCRdb ran MiXCR on the 5' RACE reads and lists one entry per CDR3 protein. Here the sample spans 1.5 million to 2 million distinct CDR3 sequences, around 42% being singletons. Regarding the study as a whole: PBMCs went unsorted, and a conclusive naive versus antigen-experienced comparison was therefore prevented. Estimates based on one million T cells were treated as lower bounds.

The germline V gene encodes CDR1 SGHVS and CDR2 FNYEAQ. V shed 2 bases and J shed 0 bases, with 4 bases lying between them. This CDR3 comprises 13 residues. Concerning this clonotype: Antigen specificity is unknown.

The study drew donors from healthy Caucasian individuals in Russia aged about 6 to 95. The receptor was isolated from a human donor in good health. What was sequenced was blood. V is TRBV7-6 and J is TRBJ1-1; D is ambiguous. CDR3 residues: CASSLFVNTEAFF. CDR3 DNA sequence: TGTGCCAGCAGCTTATTTGTGAACACTGAAGCTTTCTTT.